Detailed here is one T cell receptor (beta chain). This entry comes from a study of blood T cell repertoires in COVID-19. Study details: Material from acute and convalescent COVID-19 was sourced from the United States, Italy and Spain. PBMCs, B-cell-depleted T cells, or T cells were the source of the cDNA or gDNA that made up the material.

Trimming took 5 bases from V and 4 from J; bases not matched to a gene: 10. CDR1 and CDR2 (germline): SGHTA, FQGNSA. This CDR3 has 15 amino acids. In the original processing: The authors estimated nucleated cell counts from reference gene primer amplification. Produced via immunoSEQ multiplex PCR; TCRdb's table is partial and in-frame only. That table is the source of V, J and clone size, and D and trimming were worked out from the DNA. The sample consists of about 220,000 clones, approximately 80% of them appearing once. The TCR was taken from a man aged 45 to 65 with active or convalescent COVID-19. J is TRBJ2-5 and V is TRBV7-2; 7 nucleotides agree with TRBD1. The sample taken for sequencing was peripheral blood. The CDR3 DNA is TGTGCCAGCAGCCAACTACAGGGGCTTGGAGAGACCCAGTACTTC. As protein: CASSQLQGLGETQYF.